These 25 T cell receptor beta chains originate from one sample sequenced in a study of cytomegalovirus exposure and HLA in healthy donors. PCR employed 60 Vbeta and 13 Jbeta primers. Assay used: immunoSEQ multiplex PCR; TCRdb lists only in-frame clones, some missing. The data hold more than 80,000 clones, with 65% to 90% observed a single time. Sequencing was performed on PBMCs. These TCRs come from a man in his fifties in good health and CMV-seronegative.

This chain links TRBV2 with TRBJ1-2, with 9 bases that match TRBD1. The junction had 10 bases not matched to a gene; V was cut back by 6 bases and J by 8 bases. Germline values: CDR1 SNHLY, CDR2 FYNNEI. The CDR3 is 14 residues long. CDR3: CASRSGTGLWGYTF. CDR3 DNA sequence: TGTGCCAGCAGATCAGGGACAGGGTTGTGGGGCTACACCTTC.

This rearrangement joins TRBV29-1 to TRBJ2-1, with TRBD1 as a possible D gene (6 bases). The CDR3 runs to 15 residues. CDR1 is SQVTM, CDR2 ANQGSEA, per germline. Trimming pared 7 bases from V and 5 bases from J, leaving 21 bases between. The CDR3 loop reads CSAKLRDTRDNEQFF. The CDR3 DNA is TGCAGCGCCAAACTCCGGGACACCCGGGACAATGAGCAGTTCTTC.

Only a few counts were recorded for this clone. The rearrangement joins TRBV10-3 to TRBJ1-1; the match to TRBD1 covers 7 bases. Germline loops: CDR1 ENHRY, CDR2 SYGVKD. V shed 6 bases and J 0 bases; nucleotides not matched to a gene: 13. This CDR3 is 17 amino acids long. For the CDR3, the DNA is TGTGCCATCAGGGGTAAGACAGGGTCCGAGCTGAACACTGAAGCTTTCTTT. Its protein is CAIRGKTGSELNTEAFF.

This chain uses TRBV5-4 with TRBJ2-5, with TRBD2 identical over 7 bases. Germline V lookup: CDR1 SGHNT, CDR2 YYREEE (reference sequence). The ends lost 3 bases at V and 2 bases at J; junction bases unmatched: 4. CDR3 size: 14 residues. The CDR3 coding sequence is TGTGCCAGCAGCTCGGGGGGACGTCAAGAGACCCAGTACTTC. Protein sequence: CASSSGGRQETQYF.

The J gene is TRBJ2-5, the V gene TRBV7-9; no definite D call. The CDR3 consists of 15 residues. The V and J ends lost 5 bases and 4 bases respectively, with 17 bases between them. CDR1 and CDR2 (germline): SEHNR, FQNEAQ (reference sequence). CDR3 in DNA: TGTGCCAGCAGCCTCGGCCAGGCGCGAAGAGAGACCCAGTACTTC. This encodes CASSLGQARRETQYF.

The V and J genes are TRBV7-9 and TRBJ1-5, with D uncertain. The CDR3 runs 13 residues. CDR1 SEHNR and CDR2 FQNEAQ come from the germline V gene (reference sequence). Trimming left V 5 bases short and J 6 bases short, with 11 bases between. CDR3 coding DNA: TGTGCCAGCAGCCCCCCCGGCGGTCAGCCCCAGCATTTT. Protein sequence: CASSPPGGQPQHF.

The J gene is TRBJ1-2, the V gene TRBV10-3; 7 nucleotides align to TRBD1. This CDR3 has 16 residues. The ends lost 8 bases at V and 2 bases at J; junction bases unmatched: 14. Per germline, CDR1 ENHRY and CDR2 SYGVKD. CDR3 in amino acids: CAIPKRQGSRNYGYTF. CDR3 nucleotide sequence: TGTGCCATCCCCAAAAGACAGGGATCGAGGAACTATGGCTACACCTTC.

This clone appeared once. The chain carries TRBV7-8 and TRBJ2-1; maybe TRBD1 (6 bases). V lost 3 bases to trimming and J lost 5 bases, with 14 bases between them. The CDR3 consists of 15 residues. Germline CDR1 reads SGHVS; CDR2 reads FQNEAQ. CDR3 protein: CASSFRWDINNEQFF. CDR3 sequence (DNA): TGTGCCAGCAGCTTTCGCTGGGACATAAACAATGAGCAGTTCTTC.

The CDR3 loop reads CASSLSGRGRETQYF. The CDR3 region has the DNA TGTGCCAGCAGCTTGTCGGGTAGGGGAAGAGAGACCCAGTACTTC. J is TRBJ2-5 and V is TRBV5-4; the D gene is possibly TRBD1 (5 bases). The CDR3 covers 15 residues. The ends were cut back, 1 base at V and 4 bases at J, with 14 bases in the middle. The V gene's germline CDR1 is SGHNT and CDR2 YYREEE (reference sequence).

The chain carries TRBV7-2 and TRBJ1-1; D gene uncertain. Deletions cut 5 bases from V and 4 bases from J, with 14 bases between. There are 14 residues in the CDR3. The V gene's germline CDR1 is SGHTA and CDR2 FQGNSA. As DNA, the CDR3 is TGTGCCAGCAGCAAGCAGCGCACTAGCACTGAAGCTTTCTTT. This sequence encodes CASSKQRTSTEAFF.

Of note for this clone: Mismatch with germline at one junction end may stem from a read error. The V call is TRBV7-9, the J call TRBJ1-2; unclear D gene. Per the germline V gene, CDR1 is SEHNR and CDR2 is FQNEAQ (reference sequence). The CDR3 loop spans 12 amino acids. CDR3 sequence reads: CSSSLREKRYTF. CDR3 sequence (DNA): TGTTCCAGCAGCTTAAGGGAGAAGCGCTACACCTTC.

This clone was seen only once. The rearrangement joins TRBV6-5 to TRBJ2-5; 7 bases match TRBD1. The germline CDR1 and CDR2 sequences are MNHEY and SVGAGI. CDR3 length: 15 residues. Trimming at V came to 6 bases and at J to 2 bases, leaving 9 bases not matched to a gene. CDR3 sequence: CASSLNRDRQETQYF. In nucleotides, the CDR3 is TGTGCCAGCAGCTTAAACCGGGACAGACAAGAGACCCAGTACTTC.

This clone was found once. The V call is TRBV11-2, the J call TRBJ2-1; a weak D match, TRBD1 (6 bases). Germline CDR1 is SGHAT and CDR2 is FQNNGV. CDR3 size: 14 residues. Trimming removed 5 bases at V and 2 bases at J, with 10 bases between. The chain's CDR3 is CASSQGTTYNEQFF. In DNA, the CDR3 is TGTGCCAGCAGCCAGGGGACCACCTACAATGAGCAGTTCTTC.

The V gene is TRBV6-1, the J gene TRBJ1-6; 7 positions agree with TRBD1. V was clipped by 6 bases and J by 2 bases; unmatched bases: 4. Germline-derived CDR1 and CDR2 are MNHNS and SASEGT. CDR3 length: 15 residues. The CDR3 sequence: CASRPDRAYNSPLHF. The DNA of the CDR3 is TGTGCCAGCAGACCAGACAGGGCCTATAATTCACCCCTCCACTTT.

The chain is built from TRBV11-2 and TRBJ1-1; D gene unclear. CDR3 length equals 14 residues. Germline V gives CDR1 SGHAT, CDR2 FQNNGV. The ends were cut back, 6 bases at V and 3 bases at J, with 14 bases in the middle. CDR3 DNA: TGTGCCAGCAGTCAACGGACCGGGGACACTGAAGCTTTCTTT. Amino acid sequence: CASSQRTGDTEAFF.

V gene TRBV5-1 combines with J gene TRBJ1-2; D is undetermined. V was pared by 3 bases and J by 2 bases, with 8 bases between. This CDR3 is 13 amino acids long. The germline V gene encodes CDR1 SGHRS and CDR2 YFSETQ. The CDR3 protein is CASSSQENYGYTF. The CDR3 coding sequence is TGCGCCAGCAGCTCCCAAGAGAACTATGGCTACACCTTC.

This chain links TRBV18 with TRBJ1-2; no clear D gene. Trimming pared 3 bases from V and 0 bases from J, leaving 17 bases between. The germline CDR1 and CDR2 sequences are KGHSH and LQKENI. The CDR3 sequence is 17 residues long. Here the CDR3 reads CASSPDPRSDANYGYTF. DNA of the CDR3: TGTGCCAGCTCACCTGACCCTAGATCGGATGCTAACTATGGCTACACCTTC.

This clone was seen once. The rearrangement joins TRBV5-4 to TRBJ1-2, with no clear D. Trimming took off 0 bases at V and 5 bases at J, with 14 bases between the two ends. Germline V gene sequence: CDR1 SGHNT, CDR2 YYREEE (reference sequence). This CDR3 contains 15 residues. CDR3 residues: CASSLEATVGYGYTF. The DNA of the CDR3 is TGTGCCAGCAGCTTGGAAGCGACCGTCGGGTATGGCTACACCTTC.

CDR3 bases: TGTGCCAGCAGTGTAGAGGGGGCTGGGGCCAACGTCCTGACTTTC. It encodes CASSVEGAGANVLTF. This chain connects TRBV2 to TRBJ2-6; D is perhaps TRBD1 (6 bases). Germline V gene data show CDR1 as SNHLY and CDR2 as FYNNEI. Deletions cut 4 bases from V and 2 bases from J, with 9 bases between. There are 15 residues in the CDR3.

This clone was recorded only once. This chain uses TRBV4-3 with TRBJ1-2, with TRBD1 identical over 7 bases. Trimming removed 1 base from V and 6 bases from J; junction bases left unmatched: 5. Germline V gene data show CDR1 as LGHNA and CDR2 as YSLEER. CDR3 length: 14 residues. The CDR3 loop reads CASSQGGDSDGYTF. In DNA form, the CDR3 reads TGCGCCAGCAGCCAAGGGGGGGACAGTGATGGCTACACCTTC.

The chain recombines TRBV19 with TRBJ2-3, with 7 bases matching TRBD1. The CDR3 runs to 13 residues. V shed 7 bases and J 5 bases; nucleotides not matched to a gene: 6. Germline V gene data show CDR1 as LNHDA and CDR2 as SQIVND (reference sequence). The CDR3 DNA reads TGTGCCAGTACCGACAGGGCGGGAGATACGCAGTATTTT. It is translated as CASTDRAGDTQYF.

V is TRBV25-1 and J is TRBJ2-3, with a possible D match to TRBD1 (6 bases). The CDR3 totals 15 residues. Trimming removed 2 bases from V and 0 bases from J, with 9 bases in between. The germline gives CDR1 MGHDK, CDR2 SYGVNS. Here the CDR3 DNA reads TGTGCCAGCAGTGAAACAGGGTTTAGCACAGATACGCAGTATTTT. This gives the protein CASSETGFSTDTQYF.

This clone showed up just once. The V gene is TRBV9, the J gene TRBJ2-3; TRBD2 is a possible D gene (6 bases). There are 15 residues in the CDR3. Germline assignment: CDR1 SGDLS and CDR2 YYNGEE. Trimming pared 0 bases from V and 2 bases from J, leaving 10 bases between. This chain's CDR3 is CASSVEGGITDTQYF. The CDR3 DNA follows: TGTGCCAGCAGCGTAGAGGGCGGGATCACAGATACGCAGTATTTT.

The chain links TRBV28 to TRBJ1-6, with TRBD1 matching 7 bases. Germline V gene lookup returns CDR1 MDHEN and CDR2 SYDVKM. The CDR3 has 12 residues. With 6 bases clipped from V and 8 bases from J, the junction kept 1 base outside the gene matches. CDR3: CASRRGHSPLHF. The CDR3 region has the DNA TGTGCCAGCAGAAGGGGGCATTCACCCCTCCACTTT.

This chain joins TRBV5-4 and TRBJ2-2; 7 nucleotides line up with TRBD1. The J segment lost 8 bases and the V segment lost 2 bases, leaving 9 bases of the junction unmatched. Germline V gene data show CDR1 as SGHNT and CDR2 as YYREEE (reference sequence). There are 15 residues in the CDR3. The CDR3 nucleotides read TGTGCCAGCAGCTTAGGACAGGCCGGTTGGGGGGAGCTGTTTTTT. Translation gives CASSLGQAGWGELFF.